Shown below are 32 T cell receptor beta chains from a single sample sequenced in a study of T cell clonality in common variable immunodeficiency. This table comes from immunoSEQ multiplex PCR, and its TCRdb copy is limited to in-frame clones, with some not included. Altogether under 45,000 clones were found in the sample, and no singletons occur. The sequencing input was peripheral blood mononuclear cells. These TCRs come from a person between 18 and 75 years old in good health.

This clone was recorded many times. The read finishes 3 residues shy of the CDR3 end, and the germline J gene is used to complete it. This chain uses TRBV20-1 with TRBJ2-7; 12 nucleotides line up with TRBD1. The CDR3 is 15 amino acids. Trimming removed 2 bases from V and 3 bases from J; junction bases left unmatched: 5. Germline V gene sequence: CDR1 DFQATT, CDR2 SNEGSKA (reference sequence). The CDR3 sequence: CSARPGTGGFYEQYF. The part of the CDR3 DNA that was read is TGCAGTGCTAGACCCGGGACAGGGGGCTTCTACGAG.

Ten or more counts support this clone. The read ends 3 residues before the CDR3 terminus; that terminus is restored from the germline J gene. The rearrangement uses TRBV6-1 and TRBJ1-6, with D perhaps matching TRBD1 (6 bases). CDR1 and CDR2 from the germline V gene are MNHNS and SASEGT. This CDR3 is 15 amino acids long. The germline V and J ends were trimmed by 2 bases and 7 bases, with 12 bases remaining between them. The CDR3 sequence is CASSESEGENSPLHF. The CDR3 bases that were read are TGTGCCAGCAGTGAATCGGAGGGGGAGAATTCACCC.

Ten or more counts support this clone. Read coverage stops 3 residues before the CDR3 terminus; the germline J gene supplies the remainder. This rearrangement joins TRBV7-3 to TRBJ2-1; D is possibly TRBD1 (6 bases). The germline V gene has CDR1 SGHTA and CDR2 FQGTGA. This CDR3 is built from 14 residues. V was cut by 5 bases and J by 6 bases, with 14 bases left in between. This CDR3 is CASSPPDSSNEQFF. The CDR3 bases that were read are TGTGCCAGCAGCCCACCGGACAGCTCCAATGAG.

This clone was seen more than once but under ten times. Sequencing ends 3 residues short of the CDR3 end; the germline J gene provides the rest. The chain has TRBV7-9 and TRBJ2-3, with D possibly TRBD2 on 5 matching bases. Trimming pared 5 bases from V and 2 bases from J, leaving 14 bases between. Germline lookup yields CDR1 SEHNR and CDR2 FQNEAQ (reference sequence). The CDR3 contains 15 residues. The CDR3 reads CASSPQDSDTDTQYF. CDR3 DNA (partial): TGTGCCAGCAGCCCCCAGGATAGCGACACAGATACG. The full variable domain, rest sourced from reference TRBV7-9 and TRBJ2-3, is DTGVSQNPRHKITKRGQNVTFRCDPISEHNRLYWYRQTLGQGPEFLTYFQNEAQLEKSRLLSDRFSAERPKGSFSTLEIQRTEQGDSAMYLCASSPQDSDTDTQYFGPGTRLTVL.

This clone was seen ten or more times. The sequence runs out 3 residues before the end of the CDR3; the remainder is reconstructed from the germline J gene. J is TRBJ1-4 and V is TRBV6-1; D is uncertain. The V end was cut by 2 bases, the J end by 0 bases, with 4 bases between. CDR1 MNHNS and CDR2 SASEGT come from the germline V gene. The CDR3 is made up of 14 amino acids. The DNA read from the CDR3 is TGTGCCAGCAGTGAAAGGGCAACTAATGAAAAA. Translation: CASSERATNEK. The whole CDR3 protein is CASSERATNEKLFF.

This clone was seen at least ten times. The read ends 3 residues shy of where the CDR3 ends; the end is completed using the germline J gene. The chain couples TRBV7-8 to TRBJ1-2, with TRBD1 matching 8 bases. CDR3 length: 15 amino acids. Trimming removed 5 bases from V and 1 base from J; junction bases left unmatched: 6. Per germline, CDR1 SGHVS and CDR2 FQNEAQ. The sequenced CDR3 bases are TGTGCCAGCAGCGGCCGGGACAGGCTTAACTATGGC. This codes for CASSGRDRLNYG. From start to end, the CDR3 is CASSGRDRLNYGYTF.

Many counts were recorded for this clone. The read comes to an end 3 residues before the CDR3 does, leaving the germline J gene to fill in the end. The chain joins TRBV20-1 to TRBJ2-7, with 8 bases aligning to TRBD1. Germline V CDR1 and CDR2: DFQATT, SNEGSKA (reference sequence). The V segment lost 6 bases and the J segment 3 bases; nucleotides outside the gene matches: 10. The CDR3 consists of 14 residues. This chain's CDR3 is CSANPGTGLYEQYF. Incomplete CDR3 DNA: TGCAGTGCCAACCCGGGGACAGGCCTCTACGAG.

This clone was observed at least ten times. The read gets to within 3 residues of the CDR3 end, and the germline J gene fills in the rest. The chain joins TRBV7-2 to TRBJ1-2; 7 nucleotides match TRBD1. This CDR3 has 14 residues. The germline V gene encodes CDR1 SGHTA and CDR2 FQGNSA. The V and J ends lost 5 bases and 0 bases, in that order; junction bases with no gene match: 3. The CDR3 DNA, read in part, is TGTGCCAGCAGCCCCGACAGGGCTAACTATGGC. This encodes CASSPDRANYG. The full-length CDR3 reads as CASSPDRANYGYTF. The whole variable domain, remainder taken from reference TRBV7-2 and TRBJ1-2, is GAGVSQSPSNKVTEKGKDVELRCDPISGHTALYWYRQSLGQGLEFLIYFQGNSAPDKSGLPSDRFSAERTGGSVSTLTIQRTQQEDSAVYLCASSPDRANYGYTFGSGTRLTVV.

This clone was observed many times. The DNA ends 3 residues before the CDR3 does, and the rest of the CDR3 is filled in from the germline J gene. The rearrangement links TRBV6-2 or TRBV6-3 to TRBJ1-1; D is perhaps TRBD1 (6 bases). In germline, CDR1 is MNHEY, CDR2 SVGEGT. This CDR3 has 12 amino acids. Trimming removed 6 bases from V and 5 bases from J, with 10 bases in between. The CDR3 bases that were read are TGTGCCAGCAGACAGGGATGGACTGAA. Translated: CASRQGWTE. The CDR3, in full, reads CASRQGWTEAFF.

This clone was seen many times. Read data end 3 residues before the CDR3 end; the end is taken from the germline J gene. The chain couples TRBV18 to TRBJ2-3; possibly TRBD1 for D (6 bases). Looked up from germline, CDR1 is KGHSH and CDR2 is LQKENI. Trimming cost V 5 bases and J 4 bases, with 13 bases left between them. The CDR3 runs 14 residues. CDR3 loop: CASSSRQEPDTQYF. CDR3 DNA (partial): TGTGCCAGCTCATCGAGACAGGAACCAGATACG.

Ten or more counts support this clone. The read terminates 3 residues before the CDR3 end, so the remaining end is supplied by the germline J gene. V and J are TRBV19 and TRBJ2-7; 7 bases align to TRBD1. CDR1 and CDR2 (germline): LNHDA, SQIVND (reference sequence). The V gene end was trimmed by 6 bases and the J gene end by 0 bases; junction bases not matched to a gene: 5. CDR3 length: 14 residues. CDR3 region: CASSPGQVSYEQYF. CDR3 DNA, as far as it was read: TGTGCCAGTAGCCCCGGACAGGTCTCCTACGAG.

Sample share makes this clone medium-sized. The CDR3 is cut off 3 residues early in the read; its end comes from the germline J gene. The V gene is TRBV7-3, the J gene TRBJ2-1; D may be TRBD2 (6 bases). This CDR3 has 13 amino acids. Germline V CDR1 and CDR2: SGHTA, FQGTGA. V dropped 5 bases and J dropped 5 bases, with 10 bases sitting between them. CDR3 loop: CASSRGGNNEQFF. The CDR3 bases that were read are TGTGCCAGCAGCCGGGGAGGAAACAATGAG.

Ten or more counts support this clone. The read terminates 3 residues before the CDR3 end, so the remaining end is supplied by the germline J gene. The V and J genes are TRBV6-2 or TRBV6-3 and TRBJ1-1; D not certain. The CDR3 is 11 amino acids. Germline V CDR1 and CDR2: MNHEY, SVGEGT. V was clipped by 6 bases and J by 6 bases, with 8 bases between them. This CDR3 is CASRARSEAFF. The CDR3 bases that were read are TGTGCCAGCAGAGCACGGTCTGAA.

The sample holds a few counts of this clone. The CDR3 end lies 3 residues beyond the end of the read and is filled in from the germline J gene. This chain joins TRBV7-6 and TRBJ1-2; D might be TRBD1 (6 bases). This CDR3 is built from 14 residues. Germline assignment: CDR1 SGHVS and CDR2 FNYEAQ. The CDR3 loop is CASSLTNRAHDYTF. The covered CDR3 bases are TGTGCCAGCAGCTTAACCAACAGGGCCCACGAC. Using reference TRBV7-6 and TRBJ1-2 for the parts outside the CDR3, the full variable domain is GAGVSQSPRYKVTKRGQDVALRCDPISGHVSLYWYRQALGQGPEFLTYFNYEAQQDKSGLPNDRFSAERPEGSISTLTIQRTEQRDSAMYRCASSLTNRAHDYTFGSGTRLTVV.

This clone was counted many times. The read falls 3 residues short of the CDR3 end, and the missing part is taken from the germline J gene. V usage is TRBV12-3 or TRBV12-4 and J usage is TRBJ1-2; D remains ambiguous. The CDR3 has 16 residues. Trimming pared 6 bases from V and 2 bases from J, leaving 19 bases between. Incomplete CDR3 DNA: TGTGCCAGCAGCCCAGGTCGGAGGGCGGGGAACTATGGC. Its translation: CASSPGRRAGNYG. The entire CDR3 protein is CASSPGRRAGNYGYTF.

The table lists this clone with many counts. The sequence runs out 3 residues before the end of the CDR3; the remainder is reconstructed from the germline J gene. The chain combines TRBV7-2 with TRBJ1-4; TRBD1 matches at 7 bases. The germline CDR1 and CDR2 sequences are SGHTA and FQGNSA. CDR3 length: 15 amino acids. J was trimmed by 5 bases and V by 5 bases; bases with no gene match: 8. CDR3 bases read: TGTGCCAGCAGCGGATCGGGACAGTCAAATGAAAAA. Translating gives CASSGSGQSNEK. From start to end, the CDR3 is CASSGSGQSNEKLFF.

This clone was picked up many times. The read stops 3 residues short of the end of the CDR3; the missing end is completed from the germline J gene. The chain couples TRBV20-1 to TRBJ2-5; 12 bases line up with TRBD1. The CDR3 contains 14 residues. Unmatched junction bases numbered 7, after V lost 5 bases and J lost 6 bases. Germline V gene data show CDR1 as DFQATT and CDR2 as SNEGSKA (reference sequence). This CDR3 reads CSAAAGTGGKTQYF. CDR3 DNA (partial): TGCAGTGCTGCTGCCGGGACAGGGGGCAAGACC.

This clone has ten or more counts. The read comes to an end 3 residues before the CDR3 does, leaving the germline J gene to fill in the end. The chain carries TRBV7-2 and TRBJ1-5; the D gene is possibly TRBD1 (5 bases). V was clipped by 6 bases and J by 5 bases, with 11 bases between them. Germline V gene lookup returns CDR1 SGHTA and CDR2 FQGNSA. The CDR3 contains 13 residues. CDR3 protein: CASSYRGDQPQHF. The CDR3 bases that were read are TGTGCCAGCAGTTACAGAGGGGATCAGCCC. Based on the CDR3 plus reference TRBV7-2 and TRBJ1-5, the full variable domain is GAGVSQSPSNKVTEKGKDVELRCDPISGHTALYWYRQSLGQGLEFLIYFQGNSAPDKSGLPSDRFSAERTGGSVSTLTIQRTQQEDSAVYLCASSYRGDQPQHFGDGTRLSIL.

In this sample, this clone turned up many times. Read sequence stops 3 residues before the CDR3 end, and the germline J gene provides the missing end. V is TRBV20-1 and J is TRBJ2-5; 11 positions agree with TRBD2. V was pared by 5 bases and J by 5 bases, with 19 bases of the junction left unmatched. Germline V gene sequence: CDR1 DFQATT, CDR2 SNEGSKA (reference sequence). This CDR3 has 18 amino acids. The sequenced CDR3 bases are TGCAGTGCTCCCCAGAACAGGGCCGCTAGCGGGAGGACCGAGACC. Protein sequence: CSAPQNRAASGRTET. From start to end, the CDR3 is CSAPQNRAASGRTETQYF.

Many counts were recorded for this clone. Incomplete CDR3 DNA: TGTGCCAGCAGCCAAGAGGGCCATGGGGGACTAGCGGGTAGCACAGATACG. Translated: CASSQEGHGGLAGSTDT. The whole CDR3 protein is CASSQEGHGGLAGSTDTQYF. J is TRBJ2-3 and V is TRBV4-2; TRBD2 agrees at 12 bases. The read comes to an end 3 residues before the CDR3 does, leaving the germline J gene to fill in the end. CDR1 is LGHNA, CDR2 YNFKEQ, per germline. The V gene end was trimmed by 0 bases and the J gene end by 0 bases; junction bases not matched to a gene: 10. This CDR3 is 20 amino acids long.

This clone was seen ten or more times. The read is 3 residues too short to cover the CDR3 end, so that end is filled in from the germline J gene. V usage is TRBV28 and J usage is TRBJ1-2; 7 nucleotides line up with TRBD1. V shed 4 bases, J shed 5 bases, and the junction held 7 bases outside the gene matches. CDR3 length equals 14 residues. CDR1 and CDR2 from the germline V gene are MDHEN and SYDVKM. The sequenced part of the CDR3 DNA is TGTGCCAGCAGTTCCGAGGGGGCACGATATGGC. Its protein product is CASSSEGARYG. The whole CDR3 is CASSSEGARYGYTF.

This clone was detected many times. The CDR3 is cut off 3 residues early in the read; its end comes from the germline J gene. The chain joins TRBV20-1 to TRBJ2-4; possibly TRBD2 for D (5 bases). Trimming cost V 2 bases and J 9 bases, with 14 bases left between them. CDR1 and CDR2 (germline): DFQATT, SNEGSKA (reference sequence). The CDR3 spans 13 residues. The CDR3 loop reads CSARIFGRGIQYF. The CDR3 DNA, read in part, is TGCAGTGCTAGAATCTTTGGACGGGGCATT.

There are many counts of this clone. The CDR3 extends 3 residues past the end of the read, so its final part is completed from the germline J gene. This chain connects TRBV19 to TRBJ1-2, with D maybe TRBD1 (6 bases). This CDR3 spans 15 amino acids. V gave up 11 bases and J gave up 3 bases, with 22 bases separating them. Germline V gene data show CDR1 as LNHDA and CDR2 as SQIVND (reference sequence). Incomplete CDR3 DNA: TGTGCCTCAAGGGGCCGCAGGGGAAAGGACTATGGC. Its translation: CASRGRRGKDYG. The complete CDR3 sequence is CASRGRRGKDYGYTF.

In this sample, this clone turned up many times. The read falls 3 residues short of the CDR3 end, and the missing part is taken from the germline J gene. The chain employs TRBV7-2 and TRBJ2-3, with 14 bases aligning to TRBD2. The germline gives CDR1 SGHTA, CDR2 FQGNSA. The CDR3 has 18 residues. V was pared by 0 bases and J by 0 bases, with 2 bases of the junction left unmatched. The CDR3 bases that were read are TGTGCCAGCAGCTTAGCGGGACTAGCGGGGGTGAGCACAGATACG. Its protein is CASSLAGLAGVSTDT. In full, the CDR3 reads CASSLAGLAGVSTDTQYF.

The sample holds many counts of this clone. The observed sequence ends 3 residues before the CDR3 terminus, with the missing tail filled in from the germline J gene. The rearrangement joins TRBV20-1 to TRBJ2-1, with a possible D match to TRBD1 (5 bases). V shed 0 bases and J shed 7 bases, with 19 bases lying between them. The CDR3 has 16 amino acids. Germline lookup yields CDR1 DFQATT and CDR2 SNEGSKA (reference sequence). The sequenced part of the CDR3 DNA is TGCAGTGCTAGAGATCTATGGCAGGGTGAAATGAATGAG. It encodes CSARDLWQGEMNE. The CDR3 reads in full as CSARDLWQGEMNEQFF.

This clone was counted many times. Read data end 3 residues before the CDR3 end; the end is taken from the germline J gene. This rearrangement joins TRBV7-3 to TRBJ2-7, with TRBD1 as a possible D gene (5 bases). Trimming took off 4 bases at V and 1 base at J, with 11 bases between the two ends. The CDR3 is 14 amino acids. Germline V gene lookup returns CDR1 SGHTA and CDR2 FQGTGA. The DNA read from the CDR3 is TGTGCCAGCAGCTCAACAGGTCGATCCTACGAG. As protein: CASSSTGRSYE. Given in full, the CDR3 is CASSSTGRSYEQYF.

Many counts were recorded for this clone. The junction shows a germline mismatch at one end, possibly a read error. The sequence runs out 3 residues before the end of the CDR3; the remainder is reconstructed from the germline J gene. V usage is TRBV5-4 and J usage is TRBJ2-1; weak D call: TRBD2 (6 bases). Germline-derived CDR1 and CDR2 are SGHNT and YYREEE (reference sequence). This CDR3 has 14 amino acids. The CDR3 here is CASTGGDSSNEQFF. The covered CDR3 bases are TGTGCCAGCACCGGCGGGGACTCCTCCAATGAG. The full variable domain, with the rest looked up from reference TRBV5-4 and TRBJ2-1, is ETGVTQSPTHLIKTRGQQVTLRCSSQSGHNTVSWYQQALGQGPQFIFQYYREEENGRGNFPPRFSGLQFPNYSSELNVNALELDDSALYLCASTGGDSSNEQFFGPGTRLTVL.

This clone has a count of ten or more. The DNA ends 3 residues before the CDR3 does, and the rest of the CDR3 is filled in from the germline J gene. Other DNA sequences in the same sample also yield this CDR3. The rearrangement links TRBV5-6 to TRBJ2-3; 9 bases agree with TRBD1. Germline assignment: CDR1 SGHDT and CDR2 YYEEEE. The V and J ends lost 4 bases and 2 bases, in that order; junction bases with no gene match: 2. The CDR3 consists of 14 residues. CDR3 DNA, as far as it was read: TGTGCCAGCAGCCTACAGGGGGCCACAGATACG. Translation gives CASSLQGATDT. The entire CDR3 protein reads CASSLQGATDTQYF.

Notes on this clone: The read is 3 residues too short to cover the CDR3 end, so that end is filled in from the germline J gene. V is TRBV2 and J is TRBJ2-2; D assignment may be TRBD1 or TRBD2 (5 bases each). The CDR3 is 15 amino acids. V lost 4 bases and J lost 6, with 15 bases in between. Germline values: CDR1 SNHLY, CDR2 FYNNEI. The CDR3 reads CASSGQTRGSGELFF. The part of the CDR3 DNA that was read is TGTGCCAGCAGTGGACAGACGAGGGGTTCCGGGGAG.

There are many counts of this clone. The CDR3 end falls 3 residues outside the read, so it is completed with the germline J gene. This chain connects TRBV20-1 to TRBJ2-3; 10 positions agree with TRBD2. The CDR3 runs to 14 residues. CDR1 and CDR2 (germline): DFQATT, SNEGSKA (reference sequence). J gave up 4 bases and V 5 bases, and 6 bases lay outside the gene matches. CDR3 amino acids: CSAAAGGDADTQYF. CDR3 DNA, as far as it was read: TGCAGTGCTGCAGCGGGGGGGGATGCAGATACG.

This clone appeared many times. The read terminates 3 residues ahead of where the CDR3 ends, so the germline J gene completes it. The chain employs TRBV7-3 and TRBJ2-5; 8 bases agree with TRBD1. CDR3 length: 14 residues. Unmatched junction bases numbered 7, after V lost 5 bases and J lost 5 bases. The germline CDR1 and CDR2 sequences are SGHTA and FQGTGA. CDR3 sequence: CASSPTGGRETQYF. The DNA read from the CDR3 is TGTGCCAGCAGCCCTACAGGGGGGCGGGAGACC.

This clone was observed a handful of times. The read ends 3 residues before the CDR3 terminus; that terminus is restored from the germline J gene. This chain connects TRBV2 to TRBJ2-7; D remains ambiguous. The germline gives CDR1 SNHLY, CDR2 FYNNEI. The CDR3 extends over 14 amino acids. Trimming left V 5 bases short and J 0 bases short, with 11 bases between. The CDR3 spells CASSSATGSYEQYF. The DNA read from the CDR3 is TGTGCCAGCAGTTCTGCGACTGGCTCCTACGAG.